This passage covers 20 T cell receptor beta chains from one sample sequenced in a study of T cells in Graves' hyperthyroidism and ophthalmopathy. What was amplified from RNA transcripts were TCR beta CDR3 regions. TCR CDR3 regions were first amplified by RT-PCR with HTBI primers. MiXCR, applied by TCRdb to the multiplex PCR reads, yields one record per CDR3 protein. The sample lists approximately 210,000 distinct CDR3 sequences; 17% were seen once. The sequenced material came from blood. The origin of the receptors is a man between 50 and 59 years old with Graves' hyperthyroidism.

This clonotype was counted ten times or more. The rearrangement links TRBV11-2 to TRBJ2-7, with D perhaps matching TRBD2 (5 bases). Deletions cut 1 base from V and 6 bases from J, with 7 bases between. The CDR3 has 12 residues. Germline CDR1 is SGHAT and CDR2 is FQNNGV. The CDR3 DNA follows: TGTGCCAGCAGCTTAGTAGGGAGCGAGCAGTACTTC. This sequence encodes CASSLVGSEQYF.

The CDR3 DNA follows: TGTGCCAGCAGGAGGGGCGGCCTGAACGCTCAGTACTTC. It is translated as CASRRGGLNAQYF. This rearrangement joins TRBV28 to TRBJ2-4; D may be TRBD1 or TRBD2 (5 bases each). Germline-derived CDR1 and CDR2 are MDHEN and SYDVKM. V gave up 6 bases and J gave up 12 bases, with 18 bases separating them. The CDR3 totals 13 residues.

The chain has TRBV7-8 and TRBJ2-3, with 12 positions matching TRBD2. Per germline, CDR1 SGHVS and CDR2 FQNEAQ. The CDR3 covers 19 residues. V was pared by 2 bases and J by 4 bases, with 13 bases of the junction left unmatched. The CDR3 spells CASSLSRLAGVVTADTQYF. The DNA for the CDR3 is TGTGCCAGCAGCTTATCCCGACTAGCGGGAGTTGTCACGGCAGATACGCAGTATTTT.

CDR3 protein: CASSFRTTADEQYF. CDR3 in DNA: TGTGCCAGCAGTTTTCGGACTACCGCCGACGAGCAGTACTTC. The V gene is TRBV12-3 or TRBV12-4, the J gene TRBJ2-7, with D perhaps TRBD2 (6 bases). The germline V and J ends were trimmed by 3 bases and 5 bases, with 14 bases remaining between them. This CDR3 has 14 amino acids.

This chain links TRBV28 with TRBJ1-5; D perhaps matches TRBD1 (5 bases). This CDR3 contains 14 residues. CDR1 is MDHEN, CDR2 SYDVKM, per germline. V was pared by 1 base and J by 6 bases, with 10 bases between. The CDR3 sequence is CASSLSGRTQPQHF. In DNA form, the CDR3 reads TGTGCCAGCAGTTTATCAGGGAGGACTCAGCCCCAGCATTTT.

The chain is built from TRBV20-1 and TRBJ2-5; no clear D. This CDR3 region has 14 residues. Trimming left V 3 bases short and J 5 bases short, with 16 bases between. The germline V gene encodes CDR1 DFQATT and CDR2 SNEGSKA (reference sequence). CDR3 DNA: TGCAGTGCTAGGTCTGCCAGACTTCAGGAGACCCAGTACTTC. It codes for CSARSARLQETQYF.

This clonotype was counted between two and nine times. The V call is TRBV4-2, the J call TRBJ2-1; TRBD2 agrees at 10 bases. Germline V CDR1 and CDR2: LGHNA, YNFKEQ. The trim removed 1 base at V and 6 bases at J, leaving 6 bases unmatched. This CDR3 spans 16 amino acids. The CDR3 is CASSQGRLAGVNEQFF. Here the CDR3 DNA reads TGTGCCAGCAGCCAAGGCCGTCTAGCGGGGGTCAATGAGCAGTTCTTC.

The table lists this clonotype with many counts. This rearrangement joins TRBV3-1 to TRBJ1-4; D gene unclear. The CDR3 has 15 residues. CDR1 is LGHDT and CDR2 is YNNKEL in the germline V gene (reference sequence). The germline V and J ends were trimmed by 3 bases and 3 bases, with 11 bases remaining between them. CDR3 sequence (DNA): TGTGCCAGCAGCCAGCAACCGGTACCTAATGAAAAACTGTTTTTT. It is translated as CASSQQPVPNEKLFF.

This clonotype was observed a few times. This chain connects TRBV6-1 to TRBJ2-1; 7 bases match TRBD1. Germline loops: CDR1 MNHNS, CDR2 SASEGT. Trimming took 5 bases from V and 7 from J; bases not matched to a gene: 11. The CDR3 has 15 amino acids. The chain's CDR3 is CASSFRQGGTNEQFF. CDR3 in DNA: TGTGCCAGCAGTTTTCGACAGGGTGGAACGAATGAGCAGTTCTTC.

V gene TRBV6-6 combines with J gene TRBJ2-1, with D perhaps matching TRBD1 (6 bases). V lost 0 bases and J 6 bases, leaving 9 bases between the germline ends. The germline V gene has CDR1 MNHNY and CDR2 SVGAGI (reference sequence). The CDR3 is 14 amino acids. The CDR3 region has the DNA TGTGCCAGCAGTTACTCGGGACAATTCAATGAGCAGTTCTTC. Protein: CASSYSGQFNEQFF.

In its sample, this clonotype was seen many times. This chain uses TRBV30 with TRBJ1-5, with D possibly TRBD1 on 5 matching bases. V lost 5 bases, J lost 4 bases, and 15 bases lay in between. CDR1 is GTSNPN and CDR2 is SVGIG in the germline V gene (reference sequence). The CDR3 contains 14 residues. CDR3 nucleotide sequence: TGTGCCTGGGGCCAGTGGGGGGAAAATCAGCCCCAGCATTTT. Protein sequence: CAWGQWGENQPQHF.

This clonotype was seen a few times. The chain carries TRBV7-8 and TRBJ2-7; D remains unclear. V lost 1 base to trimming and J lost 1 base, with 8 bases between them. The V gene's germline CDR1 is SGHVS and CDR2 FQNEAQ. The length of the CDR3 is 14 residues. CDR3 protein: CASSLGRNSYEQYF. In DNA form, the CDR3 reads TGTGCCAGCAGCTTAGGTCGGAATTCCTACGAGCAGTACTTC.

This clonotype was seen at least ten times. V is TRBV2 and J is TRBJ2-7; D is unclear. The germline gives CDR1 SNHLY, CDR2 FYNNEI. This CDR3 spans 11 amino acids. The V end lost 2 bases, the J end lost 5 bases, and 4 bases lay between the germline ends. CDR3 coding DNA: TGTGCCAGCAGTGAATCCCACGAGCAGTACTTC. Amino acid sequence: CASSESHEQYF.

This clonotype occurred many times. The rearrangement uses TRBV10-2 and TRBJ2-3; 9 positions agree with TRBD1. V gave up 6 bases and J gave up 4 bases; unmatched junction bases: 5. CDR1 and CDR2 (germline): WSHSY, SAAADI. This CDR3 spans 14 amino acids. The CDR3 DNA reads as TGCGCCAGCAGGACAGGGGGGATCGCAGATACGCAGTATTTT. It translates to CASRTGGIADTQYF.

CDR3 in amino acids: CSANLGLAGGGTGELFF. CDR3 DNA sequence: TGCAGTGCTAACCTGGGACTAGCGGGAGGAGGGACCGGGGAGCTGTTTTTT. The rearrangement joins TRBV20-1 to TRBJ2-2; 15 nucleotides match TRBD2. V shed 4 bases and J 5 bases; nucleotides not matched to a gene: 8. Germline CDR1 and CDR2: DFQATT and SNEGSKA (reference sequence). The CDR3 extends over 17 amino acids.

Regarding this clonotype: A much larger clone differs by one base, so this may be a read error. The chain recombines TRBV20-1 with TRBJ2-7; TRBD1 matches at 7 bases. The CDR3 extends over 13 amino acids. Germline lookup yields CDR1 DFQATT and CDR2 SNEGSKA (reference sequence). V shed 5 bases and J 6 bases; nucleotides not matched to a gene: 10. Written as DNA, the CDR3 is TGCAGTGCTGCTCGGGACAGTAATTGCGAGCAGTACTTC. Translated, it gives CSAARDSNCEQYF.

This clonotype was observed at least ten times. This rearrangement joins TRBV13 to TRBJ1-2; D unresolved. The CDR3 has 14 amino acids. Trimming shortened V by 5 bases and J by 4 bases, and 14 bases separated the two germline ends. The germline CDR1 and CDR2 sequences are PRHDT and FYEKMQ (reference sequence). The CDR3 DNA reads TGTGCCAGCAGCCATCTAGGACTGACCTATGGCTACACCTTC. Translating it yields CASSHLGLTYGYTF. Complete variable domain (other parts from reference TRBV13 and TRBJ1-2): AAGVIQSPRHLIKEKRETATLKCYPIPRHDTVYWYQQGPGQDPQFLISFYEKMQSDKGSIPDRFSAQQFSDYHSELNMSSLELGDSALYFCASSHLGLTYGYTFGSGTRLTVV.

At least ten counts were recorded for this clonotype. This chain links TRBV7-9 with TRBJ2-7; 14 nucleotides line up with TRBD2. V shed 5 bases and J 6 bases; nucleotides not matched to a gene: 3. The CDR3 loop spans 14 amino acids. Germline CDR1 SEHNR, CDR2 FQNEAQ (reference sequence). The CDR3: CASSQGLAGVEQYF. DNA for the CDR3: TGTGCCAGCAGCCAGGGACTAGCGGGAGTCGAGCAGTACTTC.

The chain is built from TRBV5-4 and TRBJ2-5, with D possibly matching TRBD2 (5 bases). Trimming stripped 2 bases from V and 5 bases from J, with 13 bases between. Germline V CDR1 and CDR2: SGHNT, YYREEE (reference sequence). The CDR3 runs 14 residues. The CDR3 nucleotides read TGTGCCAGCAGCTTTGACGAGAGGGTGGAGACCCAGTACTTC. Protein product: CASSFDERVETQYF.

In this sample, this clonotype turned up a few times. This chain connects TRBV7-3 to TRBJ2-3; 12 bases are shared with TRBD2. Germline CDR1 reads SGHTA; CDR2 reads FQGTGA. The CDR3 sequence is 15 residues long. The junction had 3 bases not matched to a gene; V was cut back by 5 bases and J by 3 bases. CDR3 nucleotide sequence: TGTGCCAGCAGCCCAACTAGCGGGGGGACAGATACGCAGTATTTT. Protein product: CASSPTSGGTDTQYF. The whole variable domain, remainder taken from reference TRBV7-3 and TRBJ2-3, is GAGVSQTPSNKVTEKGKYVELRCDPISGHTALYWYRQSLGQGPEFLIYFQGTGAADDSGLPNDRFFAVRPEGSVSTLKIQRTERGDSAVYLCASSPTSGGTDTQYFGPGTRLTVL.